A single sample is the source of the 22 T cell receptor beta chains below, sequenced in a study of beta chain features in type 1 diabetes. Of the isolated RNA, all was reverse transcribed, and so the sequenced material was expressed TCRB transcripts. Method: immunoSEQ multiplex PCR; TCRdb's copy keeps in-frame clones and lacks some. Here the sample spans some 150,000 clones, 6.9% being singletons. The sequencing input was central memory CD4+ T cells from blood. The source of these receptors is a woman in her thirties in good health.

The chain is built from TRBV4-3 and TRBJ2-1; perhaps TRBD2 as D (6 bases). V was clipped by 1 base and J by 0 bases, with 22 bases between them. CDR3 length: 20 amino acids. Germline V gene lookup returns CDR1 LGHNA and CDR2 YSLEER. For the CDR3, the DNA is TGCGCCAGCAGCCAAGGTATCCGGGGGTTCGTTGAAAGCTCCTACAATGAGCAGTTCTTC. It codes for CASSQGIRGFVESSYNEQFF.

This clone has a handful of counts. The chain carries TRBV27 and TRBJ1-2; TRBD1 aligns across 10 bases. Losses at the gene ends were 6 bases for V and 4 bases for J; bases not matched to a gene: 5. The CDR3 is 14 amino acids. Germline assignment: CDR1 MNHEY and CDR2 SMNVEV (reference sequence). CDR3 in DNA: TGTGCCAGCAGGGGACAGGGGAAGAGCTATGGCTACACCTTC. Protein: CASRGQGKSYGYTF.

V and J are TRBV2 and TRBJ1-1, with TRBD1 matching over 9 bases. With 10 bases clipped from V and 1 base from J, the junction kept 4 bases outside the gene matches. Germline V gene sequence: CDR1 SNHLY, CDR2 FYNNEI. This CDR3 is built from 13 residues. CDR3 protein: CATKGQGNTEAFF. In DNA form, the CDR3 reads TGTGCCACCAAGGGACAGGGGAACACTGAAGCTTTCTTT.

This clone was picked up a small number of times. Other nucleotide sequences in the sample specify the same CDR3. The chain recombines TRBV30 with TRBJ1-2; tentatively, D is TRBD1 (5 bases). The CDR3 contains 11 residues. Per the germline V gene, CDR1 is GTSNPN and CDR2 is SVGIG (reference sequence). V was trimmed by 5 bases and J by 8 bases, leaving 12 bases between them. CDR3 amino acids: CAWSQGGGYTF. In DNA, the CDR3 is TGTGCCTGGTCCCAGGGCGGCGGCTACACCTTC.

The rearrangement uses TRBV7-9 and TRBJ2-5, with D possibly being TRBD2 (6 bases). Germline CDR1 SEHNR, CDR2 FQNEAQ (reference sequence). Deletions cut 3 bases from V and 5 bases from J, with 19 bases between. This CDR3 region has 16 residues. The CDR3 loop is CASSFALAGPRETQYF. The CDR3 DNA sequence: TGTGCCAGCAGCTTTGCCCTTGCGGGACCCCGGGAGACCCAGTACTTC. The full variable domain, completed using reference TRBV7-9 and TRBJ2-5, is DTGVSQNPRHKITKRGQNVTFRCDPISEHNRLYWYRQTLGQGPEFLTYFQNEAQLEKSRLLSDRFSAERPKGSFSTLEIQRTEQGDSAMYLCASSFALAGPRETQYFGPGTRLLVL.

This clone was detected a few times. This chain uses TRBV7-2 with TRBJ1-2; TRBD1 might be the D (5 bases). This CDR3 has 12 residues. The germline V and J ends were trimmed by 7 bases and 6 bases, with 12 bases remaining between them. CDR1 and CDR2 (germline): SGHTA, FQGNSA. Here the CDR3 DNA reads TGTGCCAGCACCACCCGGGGGGATGGCTACACCTTC. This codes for CASTTRGDGYTF.

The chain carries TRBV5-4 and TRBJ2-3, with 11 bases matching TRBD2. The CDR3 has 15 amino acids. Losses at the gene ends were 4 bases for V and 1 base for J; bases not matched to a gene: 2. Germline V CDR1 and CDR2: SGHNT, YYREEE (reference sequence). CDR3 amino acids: CASSPGLAGTDTQYF. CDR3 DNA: TGTGCCAGCAGCCCGGGACTAGCGGGCACAGATACGCAGTATTTT.

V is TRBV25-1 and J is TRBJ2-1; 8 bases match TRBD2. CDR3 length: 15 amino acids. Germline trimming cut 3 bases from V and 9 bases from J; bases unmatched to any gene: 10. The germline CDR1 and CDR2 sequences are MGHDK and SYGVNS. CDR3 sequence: CASSDVAGTSAEQFF. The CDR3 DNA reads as TGTGCCAGCAGTGATGTAGCGGGAACTTCCGCTGAGCAGTTCTTC.

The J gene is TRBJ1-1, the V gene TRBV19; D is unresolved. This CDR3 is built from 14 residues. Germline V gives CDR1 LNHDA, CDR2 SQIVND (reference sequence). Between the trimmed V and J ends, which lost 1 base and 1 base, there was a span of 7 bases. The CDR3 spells CASSIVRRNTEAFF. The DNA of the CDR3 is TGTGCCAGTAGTATAGTTAGGAGGAACACTGAAGCTTTCTTT.

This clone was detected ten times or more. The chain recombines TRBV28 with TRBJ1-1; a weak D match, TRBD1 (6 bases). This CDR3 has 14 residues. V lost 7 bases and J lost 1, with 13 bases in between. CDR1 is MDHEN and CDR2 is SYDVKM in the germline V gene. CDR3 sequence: CASISGGANTEAFF. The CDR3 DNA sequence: TGTGCCAGCATCTCGGGGGGCGCGAACACTGAAGCTTTCTTT. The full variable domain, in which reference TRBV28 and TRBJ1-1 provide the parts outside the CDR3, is DVKVTQSSRYLVKRTGEKVFLECVQDMDHENMFWYRQDPGLGLRLIYFSYDVKMKEKGDIPEGYSVSREKKERFSLILESASTNQTSMYLCASISGGANTEAFFGQGTRLTVV.

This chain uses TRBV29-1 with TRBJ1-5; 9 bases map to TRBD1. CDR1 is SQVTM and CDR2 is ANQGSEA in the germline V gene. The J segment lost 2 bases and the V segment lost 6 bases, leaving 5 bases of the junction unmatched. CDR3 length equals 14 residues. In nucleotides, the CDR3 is TGCAGCGTCGGGACAGGGACAGGCAATCAGCCCCAGCATTTT. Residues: CSVGTGTGNQPQHF.

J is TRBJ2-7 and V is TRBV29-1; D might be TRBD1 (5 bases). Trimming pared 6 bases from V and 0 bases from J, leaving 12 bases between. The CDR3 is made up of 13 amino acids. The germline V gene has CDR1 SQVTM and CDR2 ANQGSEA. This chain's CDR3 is CSVAGHPSYEQYF. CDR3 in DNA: TGCAGCGTCGCCGGACACCCCTCCTACGAGCAGTACTTC.

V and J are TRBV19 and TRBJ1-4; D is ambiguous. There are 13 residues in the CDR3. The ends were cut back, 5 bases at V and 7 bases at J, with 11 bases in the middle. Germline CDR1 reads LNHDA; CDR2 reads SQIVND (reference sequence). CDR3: CASSWRASEKLFF. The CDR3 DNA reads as TGTGCCAGTAGTTGGCGGGCATCTGAAAAACTGTTTTTT. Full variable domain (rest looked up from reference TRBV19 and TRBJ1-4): DGGITQSPKYLFRKEGQNVTLSCEQNLNHDAMYWYRQDPGQGLRLIYYSQIVNDFQKGDIAEGYSVSREKKESFPLTVTSAQKNPTAFYLCASSWRASEKLFFGSGTQLSVL.

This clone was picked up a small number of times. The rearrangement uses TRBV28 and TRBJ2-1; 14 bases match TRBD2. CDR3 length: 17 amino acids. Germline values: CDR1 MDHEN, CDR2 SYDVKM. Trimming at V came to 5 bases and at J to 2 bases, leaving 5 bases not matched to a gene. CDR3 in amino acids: CASSIRLAGGPYNEQFF. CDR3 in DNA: TGTGCCAGCAGTATCCGACTAGCGGGAGGGCCCTACAATGAGCAGTTCTTC.

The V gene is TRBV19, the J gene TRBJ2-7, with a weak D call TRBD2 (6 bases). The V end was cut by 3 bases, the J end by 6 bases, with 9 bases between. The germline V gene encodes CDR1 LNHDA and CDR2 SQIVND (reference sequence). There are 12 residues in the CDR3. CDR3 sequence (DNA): TGTGCCAGTAGTATCCGGGGAGGCGAGCAGTACTTC. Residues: CASSIRGGEQYF.

CDR3 in amino acids: CASSLPGGPRKFF. For the CDR3, the DNA is TGTGCCAGCAGCTTGCCGGGAGGCCCTCGGAAGTTCTTC. This rearrangement joins TRBV7-9 to TRBJ2-1; 7 bases match TRBD2. This CDR3 spans 13 amino acids. Germline assignment: CDR1 SEHNR and CDR2 FQNEAQ (reference sequence). After removal of 3 bases from V and 14 bases from J, the junction contained 10 bases not matched to a gene.

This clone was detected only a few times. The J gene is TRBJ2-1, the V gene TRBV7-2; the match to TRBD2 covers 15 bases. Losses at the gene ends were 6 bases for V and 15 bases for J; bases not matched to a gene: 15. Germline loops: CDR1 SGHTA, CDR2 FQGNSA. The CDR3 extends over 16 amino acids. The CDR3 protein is CASRKEMGLAGGLLFF. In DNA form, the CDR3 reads TGTGCCAGCAGGAAGGAAATGGGACTAGCGGGAGGCCTGCTGTTCTTC.

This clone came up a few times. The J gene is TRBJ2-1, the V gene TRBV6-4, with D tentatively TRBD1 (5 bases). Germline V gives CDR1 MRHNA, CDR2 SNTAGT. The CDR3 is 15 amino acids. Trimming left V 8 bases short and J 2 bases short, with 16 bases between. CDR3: CASAETVETYNEQFF. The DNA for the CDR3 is TGTGCCAGCGCCGAGACAGTGGAAACCTACAATGAGCAGTTCTTC.

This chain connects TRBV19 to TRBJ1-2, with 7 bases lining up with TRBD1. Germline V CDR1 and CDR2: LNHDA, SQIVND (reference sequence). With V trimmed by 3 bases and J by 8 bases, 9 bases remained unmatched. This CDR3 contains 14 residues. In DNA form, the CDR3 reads TGTGCCAGTAGTATCGGGATGACAGGGAGAGGCTACACCTTC. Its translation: CASSIGMTGRGYTF.

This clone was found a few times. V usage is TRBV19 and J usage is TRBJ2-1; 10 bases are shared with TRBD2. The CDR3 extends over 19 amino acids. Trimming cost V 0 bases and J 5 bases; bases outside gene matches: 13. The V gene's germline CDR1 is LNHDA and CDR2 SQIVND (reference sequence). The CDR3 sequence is CASSIDLTRLAGADNEQFF. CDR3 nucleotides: TGTGCCAGTAGTATAGATCTCACAAGACTAGCGGGCGCAGACAATGAGCAGTTCTTC. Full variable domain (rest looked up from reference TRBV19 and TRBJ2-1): DGGITQSPKYLFRKEGQNVTLSCEQNLNHDAMYWYRQDPGQGLRLIYYSQIVNDFQKGDIAEGYSVSREKKESFPLTVTSAQKNPTAFYLCASSIDLTRLAGADNEQFFGPGTRLTVL.

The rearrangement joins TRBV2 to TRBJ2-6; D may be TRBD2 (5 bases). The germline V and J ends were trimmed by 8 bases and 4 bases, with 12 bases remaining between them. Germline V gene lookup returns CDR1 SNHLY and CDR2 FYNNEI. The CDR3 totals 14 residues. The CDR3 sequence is CASRPTGGANVLTF. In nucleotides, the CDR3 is TGTGCCAGCCGCCCAACGGGGGGGGCCAACGTCCTGACTTTC.

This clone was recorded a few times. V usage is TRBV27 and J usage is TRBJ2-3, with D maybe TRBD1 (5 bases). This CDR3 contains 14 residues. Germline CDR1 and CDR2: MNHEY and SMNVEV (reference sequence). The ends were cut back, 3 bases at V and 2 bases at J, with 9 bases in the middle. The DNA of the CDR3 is TGTGCCAGCAGTTTTGACAGCTACACAGATACGCAGTATTTT. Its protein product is CASSFDSYTDTQYF.